This TCR beta chain was sequenced in a study of T cells in Graves' hyperthyroidism and ophthalmopathy. What was amplified from RNA transcripts were TCR beta CDR3 regions. HTBI primers were employed in a first-round RT-PCR of the TCR CDR3. TCRdb reprocessed the multiplex PCR reads with MiXCR, giving one entry per CDR3 protein. The sample lists hundreds of thousands of distinct CDR3 sequences; approximately 14% were seen once. Fresh peripheral blood, around 10 ml of it, supplied the PBMCs. This sequence originates from a woman aged 40 to 49 with Graves' hyperthyroidism. Input material: blood.

The CDR3 DNA is TGTGCCACCAGCATTGCGTCAGGTGTGGATTCACCCCTCCACTTT. This codes for CATSIASGVDSPLHF. This chain links TRBV15 with TRBJ1-6; no reliable D call. The CDR3 spans 15 residues. CDR1 and CDR2 (germline): LNHNV, YYDKDF (reference sequence). V lost 4 bases and J 8 bases, leaving 15 bases between the germline ends.